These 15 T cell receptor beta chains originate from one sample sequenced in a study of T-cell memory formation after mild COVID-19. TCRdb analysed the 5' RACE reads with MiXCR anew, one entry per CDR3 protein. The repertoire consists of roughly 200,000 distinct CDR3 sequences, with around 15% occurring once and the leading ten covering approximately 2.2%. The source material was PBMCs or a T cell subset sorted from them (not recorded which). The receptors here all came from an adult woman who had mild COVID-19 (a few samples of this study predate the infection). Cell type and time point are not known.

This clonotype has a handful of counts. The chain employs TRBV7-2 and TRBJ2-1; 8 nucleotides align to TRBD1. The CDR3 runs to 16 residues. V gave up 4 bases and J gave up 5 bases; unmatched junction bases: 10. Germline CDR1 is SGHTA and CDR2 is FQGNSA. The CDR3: CASSSRGQGSDNEQFF. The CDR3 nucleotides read TGTGCCAGCAGCTCCCGTGGACAGGGATCTGACAATGAGCAGTTCTTC.

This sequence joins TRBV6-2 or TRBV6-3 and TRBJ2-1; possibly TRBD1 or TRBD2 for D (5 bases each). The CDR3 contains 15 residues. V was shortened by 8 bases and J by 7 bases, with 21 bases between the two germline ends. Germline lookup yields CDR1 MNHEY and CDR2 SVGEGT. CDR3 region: CASADLSTGRNEQFF. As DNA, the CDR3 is TGTGCCAGCGCCGACCTTTCGACGGGACGAAATGAGCAGTTCTTC.

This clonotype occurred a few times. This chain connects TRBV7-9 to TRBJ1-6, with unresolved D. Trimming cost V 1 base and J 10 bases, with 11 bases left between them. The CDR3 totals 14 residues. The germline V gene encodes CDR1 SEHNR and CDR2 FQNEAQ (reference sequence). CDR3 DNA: TGTGCCAGCAGCTTAGGACAAGTTTCATCACCCCTCCACTTT. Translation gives CASSLGQVSSPLHF.

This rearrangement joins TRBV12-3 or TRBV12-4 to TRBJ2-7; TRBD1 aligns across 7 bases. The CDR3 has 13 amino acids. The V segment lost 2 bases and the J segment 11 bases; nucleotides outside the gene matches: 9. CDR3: CASSLTTETGKYF. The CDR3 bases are TGTGCCAGCAGTTTAACGACCGAGACAGGGAAGTACTTC.

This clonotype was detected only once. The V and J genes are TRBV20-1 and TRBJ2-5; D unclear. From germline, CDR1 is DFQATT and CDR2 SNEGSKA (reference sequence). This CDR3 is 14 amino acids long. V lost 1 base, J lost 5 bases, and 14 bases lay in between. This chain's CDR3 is CSARVIRPEETQYF. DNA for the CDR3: TGCAGTGCTAGAGTTATTAGACCGGAGGAGACCCAGTACTTC.

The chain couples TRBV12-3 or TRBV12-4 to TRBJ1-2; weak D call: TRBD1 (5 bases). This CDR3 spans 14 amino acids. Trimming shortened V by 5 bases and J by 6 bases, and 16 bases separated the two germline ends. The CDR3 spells CASSPQGVRHGYTF. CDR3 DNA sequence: TGTGCCAGCAGTCCTCAGGGTGTTAGGCATGGCTACACCTTC.

This CDR3 reads CSARDRKGYSGNTIYF. CDR3 DNA sequence: TGCAGTGCTAGAGATCGGAAGGGTTACTCTGGAAACACCATATATTTT. J is TRBJ1-3 and V is TRBV20-1; D is undetermined. The CDR3 spans 16 residues. Trimming removed 0 bases from V and 0 bases from J, with 12 bases in between. Germline V gene lookup returns CDR1 DFQATT and CDR2 SNEGSKA (reference sequence).

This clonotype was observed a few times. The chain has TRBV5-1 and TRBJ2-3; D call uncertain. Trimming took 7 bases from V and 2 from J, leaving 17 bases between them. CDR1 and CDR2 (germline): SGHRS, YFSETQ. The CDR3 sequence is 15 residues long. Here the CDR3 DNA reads TGCGCCAGCCGGGCGACCACAATCGCCACAGATACGCAGTATTTT. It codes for CASRATTIATDTQYF.

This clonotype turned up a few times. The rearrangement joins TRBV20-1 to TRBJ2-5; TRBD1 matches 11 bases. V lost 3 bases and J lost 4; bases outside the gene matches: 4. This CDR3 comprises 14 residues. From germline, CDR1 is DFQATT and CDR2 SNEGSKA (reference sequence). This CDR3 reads CSASSGTGGETQYF. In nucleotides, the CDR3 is TGCAGTGCTAGTTCCGGGACAGGGGGAGAGACCCAGTACTTC.

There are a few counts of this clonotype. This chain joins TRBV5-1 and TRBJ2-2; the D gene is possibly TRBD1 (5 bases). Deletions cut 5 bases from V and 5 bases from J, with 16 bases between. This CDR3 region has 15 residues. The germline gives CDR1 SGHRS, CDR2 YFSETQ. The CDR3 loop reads CASSSDRARTGELFF. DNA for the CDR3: TGCGCCAGCAGTTCCGACAGAGCAAGGACCGGGGAGCTGTTTTTT.

The CDR3 is CASSQGLEQYF. The CDR3 nucleotides read TGCGCCAGCAGCCAAGGTCTCGAGCAGTACTTC. The chain couples TRBV4-1 to TRBJ2-7; D is unclear. The germline CDR1 and CDR2 sequences are MGHRA and YSYEKL. Trimming cost V 1 base and J 6 bases, with 4 bases left between them. CDR3 length: 11 residues.

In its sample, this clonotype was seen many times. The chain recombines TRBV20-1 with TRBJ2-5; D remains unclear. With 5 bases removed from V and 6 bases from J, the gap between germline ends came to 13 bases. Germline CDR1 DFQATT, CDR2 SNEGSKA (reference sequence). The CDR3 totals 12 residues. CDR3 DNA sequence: TGCAGTGCTCGAGCTGGACCCCAGACCCAGTACTTC. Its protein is CSARAGPQTQYF.

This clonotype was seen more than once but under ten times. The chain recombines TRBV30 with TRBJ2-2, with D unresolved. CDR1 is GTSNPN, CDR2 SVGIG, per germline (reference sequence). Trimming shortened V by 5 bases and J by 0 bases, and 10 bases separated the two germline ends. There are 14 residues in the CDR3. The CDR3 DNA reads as TGTGCCTGGGGAGAGTTCGCGAACACCGGGGAGCTGTTTTTT. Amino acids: CAWGEFANTGELFF.

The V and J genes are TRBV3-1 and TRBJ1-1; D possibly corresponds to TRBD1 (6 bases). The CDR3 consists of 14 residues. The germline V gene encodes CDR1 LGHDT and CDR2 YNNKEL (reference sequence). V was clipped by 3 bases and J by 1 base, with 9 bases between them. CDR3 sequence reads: CASSHRRGNTEAFF. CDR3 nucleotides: TGTGCCAGCAGCCATCGCAGGGGGAACACTGAAGCTTTCTTT. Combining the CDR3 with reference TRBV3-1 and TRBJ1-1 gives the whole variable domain DTAVSQTPKYLVTQMGNDKSIKCEQNLGHDTMYWYKQDSKKFLKIMFSYNNKELIINETVPNRFSPKSPDKAHLNLHINSLELGDSAVYFCASSHRRGNTEAFFGQGTRLTVV.

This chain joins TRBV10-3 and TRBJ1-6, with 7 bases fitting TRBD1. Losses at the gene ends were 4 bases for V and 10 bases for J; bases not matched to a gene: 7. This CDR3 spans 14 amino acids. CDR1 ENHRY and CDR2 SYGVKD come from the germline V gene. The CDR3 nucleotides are TGTGCCATCAGTGGTGACTCAGGGGGATCACCCCTCCACTTT. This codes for CAISGDSGGSPLHF.